The text below deals with one TCR beta chain. The repertoire was sequenced with immunoSEQ multiplex PCR; TCRdb's copy has only in-frame clones and lacks some. The sample has roughly 140,000 clones, about four fifths seen once; the top ten hold roughly 10%. The CDR3 spans 14 residues. V was trimmed by 3 bases and J by 4 bases, leaving 10 bases between them. The germline gives CDR1 SGDLS, CDR2 YYNGEE. The entry originates in a study of blood T cell repertoires in COVID-19. Sequencing was performed on peripheral blood. V is TRBV9 and J is TRBJ1-4, with a possible D match to TRBD1 (5 bases). The TCR originated in a woman aged 80 or older in a cohort sampled during active or convalescent COVID-19. The CDR3: CASSARAGNEKLFF. The DNA of the CDR3 is TGTGCCAGCAGCGCCAGGGCCGGTAATGAAAAACTGTTTTTT.